Shown below are 7 T cell receptor beta chains from a single sample sequenced in a study of cytomegalovirus exposure and HLA in healthy donors. Primers included in the PCR were 60 Vbeta and 13 Jbeta primers. Libraries were prepared by immunoSEQ multiplex PCR; TCRdb keeps only in-frame clonotypes and omits some of them. The table shows around 80,000 clones, with about 68% occurring only once. The specimen was PBMCs. Receptor source: a middle-aged man in good health and CMV-seropositive.

CDR3 sequence reads: CASSVGQDHTDTQYF. CDR3 DNA sequence: TGTGCCAGCAGCGTCGGACAGGACCACACAGATACGCAGTATTTT. The V call is TRBV9, the J call TRBJ2-3, with 7 bases identical to TRBD1. J was trimmed by 2 bases and V by 2 bases; bases with no gene match: 5. This CDR3 has 15 residues. Germline V gene sequence: CDR1 SGDLS, CDR2 YYNGEE. The complete variable domain, with remaining parts taken from reference TRBV9 and TRBJ2-3, reads DSGVTQTPKHLITATGQRVTLRCSPRSGDLSVYWYQQSLDQGLQFLIQYYNGEERAKGNILERFSAQQFPDLHSELNLSSLELGDSALYFCASSVGQDHTDTQYFGPGTRLTVL.

CDR3 DNA sequence: TGTGCCAGCACCTTGACAGGATCCTACGAGCAGTACTTC. This sequence encodes CASTLTGSYEQYF. The chain links TRBV28 to TRBJ2-7; possibly TRBD1 for D (6 bases). Trimming stripped 7 bases from V and 1 base from J, with 11 bases between. CDR3 length: 13 amino acids. Germline V lookup: CDR1 MDHEN, CDR2 SYDVKM.

The CDR3 spells CASSSKTGPNGYTF. In nucleotides, the CDR3 is TGTGCCAGCAGTTCCAAAACAGGGCCGAATGGCTACACCTTC. The chain joins TRBV6-5 to TRBJ1-2; perhaps TRBD1 as D (6 bases). This CDR3 has 14 residues. Trimming removed 4 bases from V and 6 bases from J, with 15 bases in between. CDR1 is MNHEY, CDR2 SVGAGI, per germline.

The genes are TRBV7-7 and TRBJ2-2, with TRBD2 matching over 7 bases. The germline gives CDR1 SSHAT, CDR2 FNYEAQ (reference sequence). After removal of 2 bases from V and 3 bases from J, the junction contained 9 bases not matched to a gene. The CDR3 has 17 residues. In DNA, the CDR3 is TGTGCCAGCAGCTTATTCACTGGGGGGGGATACACCGGGGAGCTGTTTTTT. Its protein is CASSLFTGGGYTGELFF. The full variable domain, completed using reference TRBV7-7 and TRBJ2-2, is GAGVSQSPRYKVTKRGQDVTLRCDPISSHATLYWYQQALGQGPEFLTYFNYEAQPDKSGLPSDRFSAERPEGSISTLTIQRTEQRDSAMYRCASSLFTGGGYTGELFFGEGSRLTVL.

The chain links TRBV19 to TRBJ2-2; TRBD1 is a possible D gene (6 bases). CDR1 LNHDA and CDR2 SQIVND come from the germline V gene (reference sequence). This CDR3 contains 16 residues. The ends were cut back, 7 bases at V and 4 bases at J, with 19 bases in the middle. The CDR3 region is CASTQPGQGTTGELFF. CDR3 bases: TGTGCCAGTACTCAACCGGGGCAGGGGACCACCGGGGAGCTGTTTTTT.

The J gene is TRBJ2-1, the V gene TRBV9; 8 bases fit TRBD2. Trimming cost V 4 bases and J 8 bases; bases outside gene matches: 14. CDR1 SGDLS and CDR2 YYNGEE come from the germline V gene. The CDR3 has 16 residues. The CDR3 DNA reads TGTGCCAGCAGCCCCCGTGGGGCGGGAGGATGGGATGAGCAGTTCTTC. The encoded protein is CASSPRGAGGWDEQFF.

This clone was counted once. The genes are TRBV19 and TRBJ2-7; D is possibly TRBD2 (5 bases). Germline V gene lookup returns CDR1 LNHDA and CDR2 SQIVND (reference sequence). The V end was cut by 3 bases, the J end by 2 bases, with 11 bases between. This CDR3 has 14 residues. The CDR3 region has the DNA TGTGCCAGTAGTATGGCGGGTCTTACCTACGAGCAGTACTTC. Protein product: CASSMAGLTYEQYF.